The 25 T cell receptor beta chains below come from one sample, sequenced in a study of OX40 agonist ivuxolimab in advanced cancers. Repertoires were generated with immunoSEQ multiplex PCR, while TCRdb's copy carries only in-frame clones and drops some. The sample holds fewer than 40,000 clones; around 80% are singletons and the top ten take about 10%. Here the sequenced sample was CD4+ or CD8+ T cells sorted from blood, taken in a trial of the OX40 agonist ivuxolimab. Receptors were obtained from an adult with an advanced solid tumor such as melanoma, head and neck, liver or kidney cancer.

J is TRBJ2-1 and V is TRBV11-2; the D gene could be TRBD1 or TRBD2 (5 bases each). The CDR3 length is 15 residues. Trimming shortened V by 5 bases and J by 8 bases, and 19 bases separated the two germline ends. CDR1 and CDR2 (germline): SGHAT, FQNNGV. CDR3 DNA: TGTGCCAGCAGCCCGGCCGAGGGGTTAAGGGATGAGCAGTTCTTC. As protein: CASSPAEGLRDEQFF.

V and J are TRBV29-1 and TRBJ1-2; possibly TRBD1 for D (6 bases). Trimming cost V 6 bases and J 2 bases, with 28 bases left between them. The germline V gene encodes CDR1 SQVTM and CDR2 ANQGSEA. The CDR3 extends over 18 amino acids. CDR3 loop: CSVSPRGAKDKGNYGYTF. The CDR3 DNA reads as TGCAGCGTCTCACCGCGGGGGGCCAAGGACAAGGGAAACTATGGCTACACCTTC.

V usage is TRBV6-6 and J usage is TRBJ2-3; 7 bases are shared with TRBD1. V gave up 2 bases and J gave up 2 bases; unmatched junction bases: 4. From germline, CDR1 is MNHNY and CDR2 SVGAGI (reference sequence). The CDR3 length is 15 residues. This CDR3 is CASSYRGPITDTQYF. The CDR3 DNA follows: TGTGCCAGCAGTTACAGGGGGCCAATCACAGATACGCAGTATTTT.

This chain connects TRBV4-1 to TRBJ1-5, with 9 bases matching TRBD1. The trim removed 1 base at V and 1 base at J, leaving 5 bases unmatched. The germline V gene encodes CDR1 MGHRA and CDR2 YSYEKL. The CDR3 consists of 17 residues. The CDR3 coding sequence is TGCGCCAGCAGCCAAGTTATGACAGGGGGAAGCAATCAGCCCCAGCATTTT. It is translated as CASSQVMTGGSNQPQHF.

The CDR3 here is CASSSLTGSNQPQHF. CDR3 DNA: TGTGCCAGCAGTTCCTTGACAGGGAGCAATCAGCCCCAGCATTTT. The chain employs TRBV2 and TRBJ1-5; 7 bases map to TRBD1. V shed 5 bases and J 1 base; nucleotides not matched to a gene: 5. This CDR3 region has 15 residues. Germline V gene data show CDR1 as SNHLY and CDR2 as FYNNEI.

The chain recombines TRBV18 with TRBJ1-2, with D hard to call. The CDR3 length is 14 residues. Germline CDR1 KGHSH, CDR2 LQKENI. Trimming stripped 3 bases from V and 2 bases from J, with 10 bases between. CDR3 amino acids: CASSPRTGNYGYTF. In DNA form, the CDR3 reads TGTGCCAGCTCACCCCGGACGGGGAACTATGGCTACACCTTC.

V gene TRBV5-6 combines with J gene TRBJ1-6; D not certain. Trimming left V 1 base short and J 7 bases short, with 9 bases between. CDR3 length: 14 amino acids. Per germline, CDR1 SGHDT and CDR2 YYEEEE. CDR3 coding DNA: TGTGCCAGCAGCTTGCGAACTTTCAATTCACCCCTCCACTTT. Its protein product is CASSLRTFNSPLHF.

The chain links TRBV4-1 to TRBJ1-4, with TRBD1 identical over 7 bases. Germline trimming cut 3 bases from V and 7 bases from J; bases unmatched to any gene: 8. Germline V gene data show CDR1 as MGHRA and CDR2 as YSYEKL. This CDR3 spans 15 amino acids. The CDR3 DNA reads TGCGCCAGCAGCCAGACGACAGGGTGGACTGAAAAACTGTTTTTT. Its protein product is CASSQTTGWTEKLFF.

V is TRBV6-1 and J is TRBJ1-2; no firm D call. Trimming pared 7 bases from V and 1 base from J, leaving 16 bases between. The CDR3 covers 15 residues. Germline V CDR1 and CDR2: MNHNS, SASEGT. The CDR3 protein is CASNSATTFNYGYTF. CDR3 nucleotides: TGTGCCAGCAATAGTGCGACGACCTTTAACTATGGCTACACCTTC.

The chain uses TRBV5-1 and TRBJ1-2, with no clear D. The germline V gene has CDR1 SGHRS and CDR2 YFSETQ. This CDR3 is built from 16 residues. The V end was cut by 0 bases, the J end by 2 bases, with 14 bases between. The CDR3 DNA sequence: TGCGCCAGCAGCTTGGGGAGCCGACCAAACAACTATGGCTACACCTTC. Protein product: CASSLGSRPNNYGYTF.

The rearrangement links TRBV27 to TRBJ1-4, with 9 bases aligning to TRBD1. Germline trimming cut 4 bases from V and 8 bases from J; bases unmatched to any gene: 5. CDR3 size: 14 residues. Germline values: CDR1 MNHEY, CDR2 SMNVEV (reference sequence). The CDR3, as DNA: TGTGCCAGCAGTTGGACAGGGGTTGACGAAAAACTGTTTTTT. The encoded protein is CASSWTGVDEKLFF.

The DNA for the CDR3 is TGTGCCAGCAGTGACGTGCCCATCTCAGGGACAGCATACACCGGGGAGCTGTTTTTT. Its translation is CASSDVPISGTAYTGELFF. The chain couples TRBV6-1 to TRBJ2-2, with TRBD1 matching over 7 bases. V dropped 3 bases and J dropped 3; count of bases not matched to a gene: 16. Germline values: CDR1 MNHNS, CDR2 SASEGT. The CDR3 extends over 19 amino acids.

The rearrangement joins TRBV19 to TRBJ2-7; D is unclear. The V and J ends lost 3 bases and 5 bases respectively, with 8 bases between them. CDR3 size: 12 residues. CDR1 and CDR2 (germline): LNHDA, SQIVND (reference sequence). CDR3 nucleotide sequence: TGTGCCAGTAGTATGATGGGTAACGAGCAGTACTTC. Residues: CASSMMGNEQYF.

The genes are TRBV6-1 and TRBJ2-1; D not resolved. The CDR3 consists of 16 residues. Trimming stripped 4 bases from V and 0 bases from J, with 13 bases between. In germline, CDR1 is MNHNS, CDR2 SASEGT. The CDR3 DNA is TGTGCCAGCAGTGGCCTAGACCCGAGCTCCTACAATGAGCAGTTCTTC. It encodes CASSGLDPSSYNEQFF.

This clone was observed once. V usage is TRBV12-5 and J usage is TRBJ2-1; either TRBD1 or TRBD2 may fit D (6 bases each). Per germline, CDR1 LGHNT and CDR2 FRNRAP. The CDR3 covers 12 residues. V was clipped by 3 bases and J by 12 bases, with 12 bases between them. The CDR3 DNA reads TGTGCTAGTGGTTTAGGCAGGGGAGGGCAGTTCTTC. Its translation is CASGLGRGGQFF. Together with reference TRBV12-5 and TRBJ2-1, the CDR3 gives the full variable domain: DARVTQTPRHKVTEMGQEVTMRCQPILGHNTVFWYRQTMMQGLELLAYFRNRAPLDDSGMPKDRFSAEMPDATLATLKIQPSEPRDSAVYFCASGLGRGGQFFGPGTRLTVL.

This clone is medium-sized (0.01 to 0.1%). The CDR3 DNA reads as TGTGCCGGCGGACAGTACAATCAGCCCCAGCATTTT. Translation: CAGGQYNQPQHF. This chain joins TRBV6-1 and TRBJ1-5, with D possibly matching TRBD1 (6 bases). Germline CDR1 and CDR2: MNHNS and SASEGT. This CDR3 spans 12 amino acids. Trimming took 11 bases from V and 3 from J, leaving 11 bases between them.

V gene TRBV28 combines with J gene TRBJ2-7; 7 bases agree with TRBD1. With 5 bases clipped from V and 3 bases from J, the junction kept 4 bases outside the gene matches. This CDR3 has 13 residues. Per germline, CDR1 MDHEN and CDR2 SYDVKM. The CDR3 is CASSRAGGYEQYF. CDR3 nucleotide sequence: TGTGCCAGCAGTCGGGCAGGGGGCTACGAGCAGTACTTC.

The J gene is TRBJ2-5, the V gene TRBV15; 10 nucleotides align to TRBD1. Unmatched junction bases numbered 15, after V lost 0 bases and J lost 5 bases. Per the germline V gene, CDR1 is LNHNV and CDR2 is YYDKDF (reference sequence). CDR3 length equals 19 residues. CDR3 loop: CATSRDTGTGVSRRETQYF. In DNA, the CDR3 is TGTGCCACCAGCAGAGATACCGGGACAGGGGTTAGTAGGAGGGAGACCCAGTACTTC. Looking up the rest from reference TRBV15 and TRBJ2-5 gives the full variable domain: DAMVIQNPRYQVTQFGKPVTLSCSQTLNHNVMYWYQQKSSQAPKLLFHYYDKDFNNEADTPDNFQSRRPNTSFCFLDIRSPGLGDTAMYLCATSRDTGTGVSRRETQYFGPGTRLLVL.

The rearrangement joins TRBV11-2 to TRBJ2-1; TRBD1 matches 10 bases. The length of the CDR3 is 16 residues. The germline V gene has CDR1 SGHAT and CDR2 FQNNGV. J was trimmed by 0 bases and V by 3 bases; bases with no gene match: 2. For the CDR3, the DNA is TGTGCCAGCAGCTTCAGGACAGGGGGCTCCTACAATGAGCAGTTCTTC. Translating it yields CASSFRTGGSYNEQFF.

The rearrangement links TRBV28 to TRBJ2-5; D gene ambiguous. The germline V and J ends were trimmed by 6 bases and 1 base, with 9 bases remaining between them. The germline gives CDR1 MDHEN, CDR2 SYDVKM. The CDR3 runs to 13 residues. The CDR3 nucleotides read TGTGCCAGCAGGGTCGGCAGCCAAGAGACCCAGTACTTC. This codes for CASRVGSQETQYF.

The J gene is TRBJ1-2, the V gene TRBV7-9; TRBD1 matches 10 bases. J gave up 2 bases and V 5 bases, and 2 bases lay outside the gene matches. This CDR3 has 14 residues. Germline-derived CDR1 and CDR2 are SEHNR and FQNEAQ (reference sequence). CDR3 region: CASSMTGGNYGYTF. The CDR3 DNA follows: TGTGCCAGCAGCATGACAGGGGGCAACTATGGCTACACCTTC.

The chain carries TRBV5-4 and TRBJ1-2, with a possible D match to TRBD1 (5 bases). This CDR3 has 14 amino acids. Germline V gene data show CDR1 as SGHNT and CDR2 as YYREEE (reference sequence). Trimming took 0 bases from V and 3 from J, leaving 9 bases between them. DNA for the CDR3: TGTGCCAGCAGCTTGGTCGGGGACCACTATGGCTACACCTTC. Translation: CASSLVGDHYGYTF.

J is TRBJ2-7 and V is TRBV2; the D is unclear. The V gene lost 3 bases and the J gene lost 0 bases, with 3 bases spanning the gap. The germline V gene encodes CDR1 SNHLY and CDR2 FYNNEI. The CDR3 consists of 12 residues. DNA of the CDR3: TGTGCCAGCAGTGAGATCTCCTACGAGCAGTACTTC. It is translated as CASSEISYEQYF. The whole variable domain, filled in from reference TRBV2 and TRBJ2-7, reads EPEVTQTPSHQVTQMGQEVILRCVPISNHLYFYWYRQILGQKVEFLVSFYNNEISEKSEIFDDQFSVERPDGSNFTLKIRSTKLEDSAMYFCASSEISYEQYFGPGTRLTVT.

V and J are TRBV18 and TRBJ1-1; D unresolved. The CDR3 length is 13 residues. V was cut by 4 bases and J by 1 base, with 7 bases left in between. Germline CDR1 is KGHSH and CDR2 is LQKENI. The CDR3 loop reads CASSLSQNTEAFF. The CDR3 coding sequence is TGTGCCAGCTCACTCTCCCAGAACACTGAAGCTTTCTTT.

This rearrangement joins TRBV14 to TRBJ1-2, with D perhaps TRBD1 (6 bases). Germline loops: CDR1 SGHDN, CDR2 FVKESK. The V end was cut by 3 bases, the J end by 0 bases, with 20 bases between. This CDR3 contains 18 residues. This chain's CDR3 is CASSQFGGGIHTNYGYTF. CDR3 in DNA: TGTGCCAGCAGCCAGTTCGGCGGGGGCATACATACTAACTATGGCTACACCTTC.